The rows below give T cell receptor beta chains drawn from one sample of a study of cytomegalovirus exposure and HLA in healthy donors. The protocol was immunoSEQ multiplex PCR, while the TCRdb copy is restricted to in-frame clones and leaves out a portion. The sample records about 140,000 clones, roughly 79% being singletons. Sequencing was performed on PBMCs. These receptors all stem from a man younger than 45 in good health and CMV-seropositive. Each CDR3 is given with its conserved first and last residue. The D gene is left open where the match is weak. Rows give clone size only sometimes, using once, few, many, or a class for an expanded clone.

>16|TRBJ2-1|-|-|TRBV5-4
CASSLDGAQPYNEQFF
TGTGCCAGCAGCTTGGACGGAGCGCAACCCTACAATGAGCAGTTCTTC
>15|TRBJ2-5|-|-|TRBV7-2
CASSPRLVRRETQYF
TGTGCCAGCAGCCCCCGACTAGTTCGGAGAGAGACCCAGTACTTC
>15|TRBJ2-3|-|TRBD2|TRBV18
CASSPVAGGTDTQYF
TGTGCCAGCTCACCGGTAGCGGGGGGCACAGATACGCAGTATTTT
>16|TRBJ1-3|-|-|TRBV7-8
CASSLDQAPSGNTIYF
TGTGCCAGCAGCTTAGACCAGGCCCCCTCTGGAAACACCATATATTTT
>14|TRBJ1-2|-|TRBD1|TRBV19
CASRMRQGDYGYTF
TGTGCCAGTAGAATGAGACAGGGAGACTATGGCTACACCTTC
>14|TRBJ2-4|-|TRBD2|TRBV15
CATSWRGRENIQYF
TGTGCCACCAGTTGGCGGGGGAGGGAAAACATTCAGTACTTC
>13|TRBJ2-7|-|-|TRBV28
CASSLSSTDEQYF
TGTGCCAGCAGTTTAAGCTCCACCGACGAGCAGTACTTC
>16|TRBJ2-4|-|TRBD2|TRBV28
CASSLLRTSAQNIQYF
TGTGCCAGCAGTCTTCTCCGGACTAGCGCGCAAAACATTCAGTACTTC
>14|TRBJ2-2|-|-|TRBV14
CASSVGTNTGELFF
TGTGCCAGCAGTGTGGGGACAAACACCGGGGAGCTGTTTTTT
>14|TRBJ2-3|-|-|TRBV18
CASSPGRTGVAQYF
TGTGCCAGCTCCCCTGGTCGAACTGGAGTTGCGCAGTATTTT
>14|TRBJ2-3|-|-|TRBV19
CASMAGSSTDTQYF
TGTGCCAGTATGGCGGGGTCTAGCACAGATACGCAGTATTTT
>13|TRBJ1-1|-|-|TRBV7-6
CASSRDGRTEAFF
TGTGCCAGCAGCCGGGATGGAAGGACTGAAGCTTTCTTT
>15|TRBJ2-3|-|TRBD1|TRBV4-2
CASSQGGTGVDTQYF
TGTGCCAGCAGCCAAGGCGGGACAGGGGTGGATACGCAGTATTTT
>14|TRBJ2-7|-|TRBD1|TRBV9
CASSYRDSSYEQYF
TGTGCCAGCAGCTACCGGGACAGTTCCTACGAGCAGTACTTC
>15|TRBJ2-7|-|-|TRBV23-1
CASSQSDSKHYEQYF
TGCGCCAGCAGTCAATCGGACAGTAAACACTACGAGCAGTACTTC
>17|TRBJ2-7|-|-|TRBV11-3
CASSLVYGSSVGYEQYF
TGTGCCAGCAGCTTAGTGTACGGTAGCTCAGTTGGCTACGAGCAGTACTTC
>15|TRBJ2-1|-|TRBD2|TRBV12-5
CASGLVDGRADEQFF
TGTGCTAGTGGTTTGGTAGACGGGAGGGCTGATGAGCAGTTCTTC
>14|TRBJ2-5|-|-|TRBV2
CASQRGDRQETQYF
TGTGCCAGCCAAAGGGGGGACAGACAAGAGACCCAGTACTTC
>15|TRBJ1-5|once|-|TRBV9
CASSVREPPNQPQHF
TGTGCCAGCAGCGTACGGGAGCCCCCCAATCAGCCCCAGCATTTT
>11|TRBJ2-5|few|TRBD2|TRBV20-1
CSARAWGLDHF
TGCAGTGCTAGAGCATGGGGACTAGACCACTTC
>10|TRBJ2-7|-|-|TRBV10-3
CAAGYYEQYF
TGTGCCGCCGGTTACTACGAGCAGTACTTC
>15|TRBJ2-1|-|TRBD2|TRBV2
CASRRRTSGINEQFF
TGTGCCAGCAGACGAAGGACTAGCGGAATCAATGAGCAGTTCTTC
>18|TRBJ2-5|-|TRBD2|TRBV6-1
CASSEGPETSVIQETQYF
TGTGCCAGCAGTGAAGGCCCTGAAACTAGCGTAATACAAGAGACCCAGTACTTC
>15|TRBJ2-1|-|TRBD1|TRBV7-3
CASSLSGQGTHEQFF
TGTGCCAGCAGCTTATCGGGACAGGGGACACATGAGCAGTTCTTC
>12|TRBJ1-3|-|-|TRBV29-1
CSVGTTGNTIYF
TGCAGCGTTGGCACAACTGGAAACACCATATATTTT
>15|TRBJ2-5|-|-|TRBV7-8
CASSNPGLLQETQYF
TGTGCCAGCAGCAACCCGGGACTTCTCCAAGAGACCCAGTACTTC
>15|TRBJ2-7|once|-|TRBV25-1
CASSEGRAVWTEQYF
TGTGCCAGCAGTGAAGGCAGGGCAGTTTGGACGGAGCAGTACTTC
>14|TRBJ2-2|-|-|TRBV28
CASRPGTNTGELFF
TGTGCCAGCAGACCCGGGACGAACACCGGGGAGCTGTTTTTT
>16|TRBJ1-2|-|-|TRBV19
CASSTSLSARGYGYTF
TGTGCCAGTAGTACCAGTTTGTCAGCCCGCGGCTATGGCTACACCTTC
>15|TRBJ1-1|-|TRBD1|TRBV7-2
CASSPRQGATTEAFF
TGTGCCAGCAGCCCTCGACAGGGGGCGACCACTGAAGCTTTCTTT
>15|TRBJ2-1|-|TRBD2|TRBV5-5
CASSEREGSYNEQFF
TGTGCCAGCAGCGAGCGGGAGGGCTCCTACAATGAGCAGTTCTTC
>14|TRBJ2-7|-|-|TRBV1
CTSKPSRGPYEQYF
TGCACCAGCAAGCCCAGCAGGGGCCCTTACGAGCAGTACTTC
>14|TRBJ2-7|-|-|TRBV5-8
CASSSLVGKDEQYF
TGTGCCAGCAGCTCACTAGTCGGGAAGGACGAGCAGTACTTC
>15|TRBJ2-5|-|TRBD1|TRBV18
CASSPPGTGKETQYF
TGTGCCAGCTCACCACCGGGGACAGGCAAAGAGACCCAGTACTTC
>14|TRBJ2-2|-|-|TRBV15
CATSRSRNTGELFF
TGTGCCACCAGCAGATCGCGGAACACCGGGGAGCTGTTTTTT
>14|TRBJ2-3|few|TRBD2|TRBV7-8
CAGAPLAGTDTQYF
TGTGCCGGCGCCCCACTAGCGGGGACAGATACGCAGTATTTT
>14|TRBJ2-7|-|TRBD1|TRBV28
CASSSGQGPYEQYF
TGTGCCAGCAGTTCGGGACAGGGGCCCTACGAGCAGTACTTC
>18|TRBJ2-3|-|TRBD2|TRBV7-9
CASSLSSAAGVSTDTQYF
TGTGCCAGCAGCTTAAGCTCGGCAGCGGGAGTCAGCACAGATACGCAGTATTTT
>14|TRBJ1-1|-|TRBD1|TRBV7-9
CASSLGTGEAEAFF
TGTGCCAGCAGCTTAGGGACAGGGGAGGCTGAAGCTTTCTTT
>16|TRBJ2-3|-|-|TRBV25-1
CASSEYRQSSTDTQYF
TGTGCCAGCAGTGAATACAGACAGAGTAGCACAGATACGCAGTATTTT
>17|TRBJ2-3|-|TRBD2|TRBV19
CASNMGLADTLGDTQYF
TGTGCCAGTAACATGGGACTAGCGGACACCTTGGGGGATACGCAGTATTTT
>13|TRBJ1-5|-|-|TRBV10-3
CAIRGGASQPQHF
TGTGCCATCAGGGGGGGGGCTAGTCAGCCCCAGCATTTT
>14|TRBJ1-5|-|-|TRBV2
CASSHTTEDQPQHF
TGTGCCAGCAGTCATACGACAGAGGATCAGCCCCAGCATTTT
>17|TRBJ2-7|-|TRBD1|TRBV7-9
CASRYEQGQGNSYEQYF
TGTGCCAGCAGATACGAACAAGGACAGGGGAATTCCTACGAGCAGTACTTC
>17|TRBJ2-3|-|TRBD1|TRBV7-9
CASSLEGLGQRTDTQYF
TGTGCCAGCAGCCTCGAGGGTTTGGGACAGCGCACAGATACGCAGTATTTT
>16|TRBJ2-5|-|TRBD2|TRBV27
CASSSPRLAGLETQYF
TGTGCCAGCAGTTCTCCCCGACTAGCGGGGTTAGAGACCCAGTACTTC
>15|TRBJ2-1|once|TRBD2|TRBV9
CASTLRGEPYNEQFF
TGTGCCAGCACCCTTCGGGGGGAACCCTACAATGAGCAGTTCTTC
>15|TRBJ2-7|-|-|TRBV6-1
CASSEGQGGFYEQYF
TGTGCCAGCAGTGAAGGGCAGGGAGGCTTCTACGAGCAGTACTTC
>15|TRBJ2-5|-|TRBD1|TRBV5-1
CASSLGQGVGETQYF
TGCGCCAGCAGCTTGGGACAGGGGGTCGGAGAGACCCAGTACTTC
>17|TRBJ2-6|-|-|TRBV19
CASSIGTVLSGANVLTF
TGTGCCAGTAGTATAGGGACAGTCCTCTCTGGGGCCAACGTCCTGACTTTC
>12|TRBJ2-1|-|TRBD2|TRBV9
CASSERGGEQFF
TGTGCCAGCAGCGAGCGGGGAGGGGAGCAGTTCTTC
>14|TRBJ2-5|-|-|TRBV10-2
CASISQRASETQYF
TGCGCCAGCATTTCACAGAGGGCCAGCGAGACCCAGTACTTC
>14|TRBJ1-3|-|TRBD1|TRBV18
CASSPRTGEDTIYF
TGTGCCAGCTCACCACGGACAGGGGAGGACACCATATATTTT
>16|TRBJ2-5|-|TRBD2|TRBV7-2
CASSLMAGGRGETQYF
TGTGCCAGCAGCTTAATGGCGGGGGGGCGTGGAGAGACCCAGTACTTC
>15|TRBJ1-2|-|-|TRBV2
CASTPGGGPNYGYTF
TGTGCCAGCACCCCGGGGGGGGGCCCCAACTATGGCTACACCTTC
>17|TRBJ2-1|-|TRBD1|TRBV10-3
CAISGLGQGRSYNEQFF
TGTGCCATCAGTGGGCTAGGACAGGGCCGCTCCTACAATGAGCAGTTCTTC
>15|TRBJ2-5|-|TRBD2|TRBV7-2
CASSFLAGGGETQYF
TGTGCCAGCAGCTTCTTAGCGGGAGGGGGGGAGACCCAGTACTTC